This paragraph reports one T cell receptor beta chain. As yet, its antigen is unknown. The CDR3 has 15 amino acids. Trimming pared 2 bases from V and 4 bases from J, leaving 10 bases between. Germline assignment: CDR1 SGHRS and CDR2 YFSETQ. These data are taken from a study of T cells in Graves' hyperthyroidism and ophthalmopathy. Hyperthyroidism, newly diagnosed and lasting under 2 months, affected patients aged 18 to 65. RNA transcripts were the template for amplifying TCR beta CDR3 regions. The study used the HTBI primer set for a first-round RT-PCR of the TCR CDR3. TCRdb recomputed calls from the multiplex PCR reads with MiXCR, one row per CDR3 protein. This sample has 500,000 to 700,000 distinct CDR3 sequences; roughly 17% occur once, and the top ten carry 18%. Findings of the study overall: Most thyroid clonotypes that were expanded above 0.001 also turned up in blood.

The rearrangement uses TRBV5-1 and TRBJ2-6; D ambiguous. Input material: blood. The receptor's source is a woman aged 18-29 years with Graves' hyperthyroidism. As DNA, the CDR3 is TGCGCCAGCAGCTTTTCAGGTTACGGGGCCAACGTCCTGACTTTC. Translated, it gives CASSFSGYGANVLTF.